One sample yielded the 6 T cell receptor beta chains listed below, sequenced in a study of blood T cell repertoires in COVID-19. Sequencing was performed with immunoSEQ multiplex PCR; in TCRdb, only in-frame clones are kept and a portion is missing. In the table there are about 120,000 clones, approximately 90% of which are singletons. The sequencing sample was made of peripheral blood. All receptors derive from a woman between 50 and 59 years old with acute or convalescent COVID-19.

The chain has TRBV19 and TRBJ1-5; 9 bases are shared with TRBD1. Germline V gene data show CDR1 as LNHDA and CDR2 as SQIVND (reference sequence). V shed 6 bases, J shed 4 bases, and the junction held 7 bases outside the gene matches. This CDR3 is 15 amino acids long. CDR3 nucleotides: TGTGCCAGTAGGGTTAGGGACAGGGATAATCAGCCCCAGCATTTT. It translates to CASRVRDRDNQPQHF.

The chain couples TRBV12-5 to TRBJ1-3, with no clear D. This CDR3 comprises 14 residues. Trimming took 3 bases from V and 1 from J, leaving 7 bases between them. CDR1 and CDR2 (germline): LGHNT, FRNRAP. The chain's CDR3 is CASGFSSSGNTIYF. In DNA, the CDR3 is TGTGCTAGTGGTTTTTCCAGTTCTGGAAACACCATATATTTT.

The chain is built from TRBV6-5 and TRBJ1-6, with D possibly matching TRBD1 (6 bases). The CDR3 has 14 amino acids. Per the germline V gene, CDR1 is MNHEY and CDR2 is SVGAGI. The V end lost 5 bases, the J end lost 9 bases, and 14 bases lay between the germline ends. The CDR3 protein is CASSPQGQGSPLHF. CDR3 DNA: TGTGCCAGCAGTCCCCAGGGACAAGGTTCACCCCTCCACTTT.

The chain is built from TRBV20-1 and TRBJ1-1; D ambiguous. The V end was cut by 3 bases, the J end by 3 bases, with 11 bases between. Germline CDR1 reads DFQATT; CDR2 reads SNEGSKA (reference sequence). The CDR3 is 13 residues long. The CDR3 DNA reads as TGCAGTGCTAGTAGAAGAGGTTACACTGAAGCTTTCTTT. Its translation: CSASRRGYTEAFF.

This chain connects TRBV6-6 to TRBJ2-1; tentatively, D is TRBD2 (5 bases). Looked up from germline, CDR1 is MNHNY and CDR2 is SVGAGI (reference sequence). There are 15 residues in the CDR3. V was clipped by 4 bases and J by 5 bases, with 15 bases between them. CDR3 in amino acids: CASSFSLDSHNEQFF. CDR3 DNA: TGTGCCAGCAGTTTTTCCCTGGACTCACACAATGAGCAGTTCTTC.

The rearrangement uses TRBV18 and TRBJ2-1; possibly TRBD1 for D (5 bases). V gave up 3 bases and J gave up 5 bases, with 11 bases separating them. Per the germline V gene, CDR1 is KGHSH and CDR2 is LQKENI. CDR3 length: 14 amino acids. The CDR3 DNA reads TGTGCCAGCTCACCGTCAGGGCCCGACAATGAGCAGTTCTTC. Translated: CASSPSGPDNEQFF.